This record looks at one T cell receptor (beta chain) sequence and its context. Using genomic DNA as the template, TCR beta VDJ and CDR3 profiling was carried out. TCRdb re-called the reads through MiXCR, storing one row per CDR3 protein. The repertoire holds 150,000 to 200,000 distinct CDR3 sequences, about three fifths seen once, with around 42% in the top ten. The CDR3 has 14 amino acids. Per the germline V gene, CDR1 is SEHNR and CDR2 is FQNEAQ (reference sequence). V was trimmed by 2 bases and J by 8 bases, leaving 15 bases between them. This sample is part of a study of CD8+CD57+ T cells in acquired aplastic anemia.

The chain has TRBV7-9 and TRBJ1-2; TRBD1 might be the D (6 bases). The TCR comes from a human donor with severe aplastic anemia or a healthy control (not recorded which). Material for sequencing was sorted CD4+, CD8+, or CD8+CD57+ T cells (not recorded which) from PBMCs. CDR3 coding DNA: TGTGCCAGCAGCTTACCAACCGGGACAAGCGGCTACACCTTC. Amino acid sequence: CASSLPTGTSGYTF.